This TCR beta chain was recorded in a study of shared clonotypes between healthy human individuals. Assay used: immunoSEQ multiplex PCR; TCRdb lists only in-frame clones, some missing. Of 2 million to 2.5 million clones in the sample, over 85% were seen once. The CDR3 covers 17 residues. V lost 5 bases and J lost 0, with 16 bases in between. Germline V gene data show CDR1 as SEHNR and CDR2 as FQNEAQ (reference sequence). This clone was found once. Input material: naive CD4+ T cells from PBMCs. Subset noted: CD45RA+ positively selected. The chain recombines TRBV7-9 with TRBJ1-4; D perhaps matches TRBD1 (5 bases). This receptor was taken from a man younger than 30 in good health. Some clones in this sample may be carry-over from other donors' samples. The CDR3 loop is CASSPFLPRATNEKLFF. The CDR3 region has the DNA TGTGCCAGCAGCCCCTTCCTCCCCAGGGCAACTAATGAAAAACTGTTTTTT. Using reference TRBV7-9 and TRBJ1-4 for the parts outside the CDR3, the full variable domain is DTGVSQNPRHKITKRGQNVTFRCDPISEHNRLYWYRQTLGQGPEFLTYFQNEAQLEKSRLLSDRFSAERPKGSFSTLEIQRTEQGDSAMYLCASSPFLPRATNEKLFFGSGTQLSVL.